This T cell receptor (beta chain) was documented in a study of blood T cells in healthy people across ages. This CDR3 is 15 amino acids long. CDR1 and CDR2 from the germline V gene are SEHNR and FQNEAQ (reference sequence). The germline V and J ends were trimmed by 0 bases and 14 bases, with 17 bases remaining between them. The authors ran a second PCR of about 7 to 11 cycles using a sample-barcoded 5' primer and a J-beta primer mix. One entry per CDR3 protein results from TCRdb running MiXCR on the 5' RACE reads. The sample contains approximately 780,000 distinct CDR3 sequences, around 25% of which appear only once. This clonotype was counted a few times. These data were likewise used in another study, on T cells of mothers and their children. That paper states: Donors comprised a few healthy Caucasian mothers plus their six children.

The TCR sequence derives from a boy aged 10-17 years in good health. Sequencing was done on a sample of blood. The chain recombines TRBV7-9 with TRBJ1-6, with D uncertain. CDR3 coding DNA: TGTGCCAGCAGCTTAGCAGTAATGAAGGGTTCGGCCCTCCACTTT. Its translation: CASSLAVMKGSALHF.